Described below is a single T cell receptor (beta chain) sequence and its context. Its cognate antigen is unknown. The junction had 11 bases not matched to a gene; V was cut back by 7 bases and J by 2 bases. Germline CDR1 and CDR2: ENHRY and SYGVKD. The CDR3 covers 16 residues. The data were obtained in a study of OX40 agonist ivuxolimab in advanced cancers. This table comes from immunoSEQ multiplex PCR, and its TCRdb copy is limited to in-frame clones, with some not included. The sample lists about 94,000 clones; roughly 84% were seen once. Findings and limits, study-wide: Dosing at 0.1 to 3.0 mg/kg was accompanied by clonal expansion of CD4+ and CD8+ blood T cells by week 6.

This clonotype was obtained from an adult with an advanced solid tumor such as melanoma, head and neck, liver or kidney cancer. Sequenced here: CD4+ or CD8+ T cells sorted from blood, sampled in a trial of the OX40 agonist ivuxolimab. This chain connects TRBV10-3 to TRBJ2-5, with TRBD2 matching 9 bases. The CDR3: CAIKPDKRGVQETQYF. Written as DNA, the CDR3 is TGTGCCATCAAACCCGATAAGCGGGGGGTTCAAGAGACCCAGTACTTC.